The clone carrying this T cell receptor beta chain has more than one count but fewer than ten. One end of the junction varies from germline; a read error may be responsible. This specimen belongs to a study of T-cell memory formation after mild COVID-19. CDR1 is SSHAT and CDR2 is FNYEAQ in the germline V gene (reference sequence). This CDR3 is built from 13 residues. 5'RACE primed from the constant segment yielded TCR alpha and TCR beta cDNA libraries bearing sample barcodes and UMIs. In TCRdb, the 5' RACE reads were re-called with MiXCR into one record per CDR3 protein. This sample yields a few hundred thousand distinct CDR3 sequences, of which around 20% are seen a single time; approximately 13% belongs to the top ten.

This chain connects TRBV7-7 to TRBJ2-1; no firm D call. This clonotype originated in an adult woman who had mild COVID-19 (a few samples of this study predate the infection). Cell type and time point are not known. The sequenced material came from PBMCs or a T cell subset sorted from them (not recorded which). DNA for the CDR3: TGTGCTAGCAGCTTAACGACCGGGAATGAGCAGTTCTTC. It specifies CASSLTTGNEQFF.